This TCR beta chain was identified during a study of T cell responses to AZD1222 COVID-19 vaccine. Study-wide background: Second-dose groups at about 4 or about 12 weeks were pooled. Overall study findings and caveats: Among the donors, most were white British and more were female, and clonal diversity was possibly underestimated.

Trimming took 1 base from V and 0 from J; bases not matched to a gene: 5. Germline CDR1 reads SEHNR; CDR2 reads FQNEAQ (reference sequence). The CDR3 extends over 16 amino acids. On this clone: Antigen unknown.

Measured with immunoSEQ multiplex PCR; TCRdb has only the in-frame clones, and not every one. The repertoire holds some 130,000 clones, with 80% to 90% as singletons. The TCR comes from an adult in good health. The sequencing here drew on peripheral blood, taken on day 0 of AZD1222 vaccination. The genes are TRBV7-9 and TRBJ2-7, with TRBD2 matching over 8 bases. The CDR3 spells CASSLGLAGYSYEQYF. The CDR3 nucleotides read TGTGCCAGCAGCTTAGGTCTAGCGGGTTACTCCTACGAGCAGTACTTC.